The 2 T cell receptor beta chains below were found in one sample sequenced in a study of blood T cells in healthy people across ages (dated by TCRdb to about 2015). Library prep was done by 5' RACE. Sequencing was performed on an Illumina HiSeq 2500. A second roughly 6 to 12 cycle PCR used a sample-barcoded 5' primer and a J-beta primer mix. TCRdb handled the public reads itself, with Q25 trimming in fastp and clone calling in MiXCR, and kept productive beta chains. All rows with the same CDR3 protein become a single entry with the most common DNA and genes. The sample table lists 600,000 or so distinct CDR3 sequences, 47% of them with a count of one. The top ten constitute around 24% of the sample. Material for sequencing was blood. The receptors were gathered from a man older than 75 in good health.

The chain uses TRBV5-6 and TRBJ2-1; TRBD2 aligns across 12 bases. V was clipped by 0 bases and J by 7 bases; unmatched bases: 5. The CDR3 sequence is 16 residues long. The germline gives CDR1 SGHDT, CDR2 YYEEEE. Written as DNA, the CDR3 is TGTGCCAGCAGCTTGGAATCCCTAGCGGGGGGGAATGAGCAGTTCTTC. Protein sequence: CASSLESLAGGNEQFF.

This clonotype has more than one count but fewer than ten. V gene TRBV4-1 combines with J gene TRBJ2-2; D gene uncertain. Trimming cost V 1 base and J 0 bases, with 12 bases left between them. CDR3 size: 17 residues. Germline V gene lookup returns CDR1 MGHRA and CDR2 YSYEKL. CDR3 in amino acids: CASSQGRARANTGELFF. In nucleotides, the CDR3 is TGCGCCAGCAGCCAAGGACGGGCCAGAGCGAACACCGGGGAGCTGTTTTTT.